Listed below are T cell receptor beta chains from one sample, sequenced in a study of blood T cell repertoires in COVID-19. Profiled with immunoSEQ multiplex PCR; TCRdb holds only in-frame clones, not every one. The repertoire consists of 300,000 to 450,000 clones, with 85% occurring once and the leading ten covering 3% to 4.5%. Sequencing was performed on peripheral blood. The receptors were sampled from a woman in her late teens or twenties with acute or convalescent COVID-19. Each CDR3 is given with its conserved first and last residue. A D gene is named only where the DNA matches it firmly. The size entry is marked missing in some rows and otherwise reads once, few, many or a size class.

J: TRBJ1-4; V: TRBV27; D: .; size: .; DNA: TGTGCCACCACCCGGACGTCAGGGTCGGTCCGCGAAAAACTGTTTTTT; CDR3: CATTRTSGSVREKLFF
J: TRBJ2-2; V: TRBV7-7; D: TRBD2; size: .; DNA: TGTGCCAGCAGCCCCCGGGCAGCGGGGGTTGGTACCGGGGAGCTGTTTTTT; CDR3: CASSPRAAGVGTGELFF
J: TRBJ1-4; V: TRBV10-1; D: .; size: .; DNA: TGCGCCAGCAGTGAAGGCGGGAGCCCTAATGAAAAACTGTTTTTT; CDR3: CASSEGGSPNEKLFF
J: TRBJ2-1; V: TRBV28; D: TRBD2; size: .; DNA: TGTGCCAGCAGTTCTAGCGGGATCTACAATGAGCAGTTCTTC; CDR3: CASSSSGIYNEQFF
J: TRBJ2-3; V: TRBV7-6; D: TRBD1; size: .; DNA: TGTGCCAGCAGCCCCCAGGGGGGGACAGGGTACACAGATACGCAGTATTTT; CDR3: CASSPQGGTGYTDTQYF
J: TRBJ1-2; V: TRBV28; D: TRBD1; size: .; DNA: TGTGCCAGCAGTTACACAGGGGAGTATGGCTACACCTTC; CDR3: CASSYTGEYGYTF
J: TRBJ2-1; V: TRBV12-5; D: .; size: .; DNA: TGTGCTAGTGGTTTGGTAATAGCGTTGAGCTCCTACAATGAGCAGTTCTTC; CDR3: CASGLVIALSSYNEQFF
J: TRBJ2-7; V: TRBV27; D: TRBD2; size: .; DNA: TGTGCCAGCAGTTTAGGCGGGAGTTCTTACGAGCAGTACTTC; CDR3: CASSLGGSSYEQYF
J: TRBJ2-7; V: TRBV18; D: TRBD1; size: .; DNA: TGTGCCAGCTCCCCTCAATGGGGATCCGAGGGACAGGGTTCGTTTGAGCAGTACTTC; CDR3: CASSPQWGSEGQGSFEQYF
J: TRBJ2-7; V: TRBV28; D: .; size: .; DNA: TGTGCCAGCAGTTTAGCAGGAACGGACGAGCAGTACTTC; CDR3: CASSLAGTDEQYF
J: TRBJ1-5; V: TRBV24-1; D: .; size: few; DNA: TGTGCCACCAGTGATTTGCCAAATCAGCCCCAGCATTTT; CDR3: CATSDLPNQPQHF
J: TRBJ2-7; V: TRBV27; D: .; size: .; DNA: TGTGCCAGCAGTCTAGTAGCGGTCCTGCCCTACGAGCAGTACTTC; CDR3: CASSLVAVLPYEQYF
J: TRBJ2-5; V: TRBV5-4; D: .; size: .; DNA: TGTGCCAGCAGCCTCGCGGACAGCCTCAAAGAGACCCAGTACTTC; CDR3: CASSLADSLKETQYF
J: TRBJ2-3; V: TRBV4-2; D: .; size: .; DNA: TGTGCCAGCAGCCAAGATTCCCTCACAGATACGCAGTATTTT; CDR3: CASSQDSLTDTQYF
J: TRBJ2-1; V: TRBV9; D: TRBD1; size: .; DNA: TGTGCCAGCAGCCTAAAGGCAGGGGGAAAGTGGTATGAGCAGTTCTTC; CDR3: CASSLKAGGKWYEQFF
J: TRBJ2-1; V: TRBV4-1; D: .; size: .; DNA: TGCGCCAGCAGCCAAGAGAGAGGTGAGCAGTTCTTC; CDR3: CASSQERGEQFF
J: TRBJ1-4; V: TRBV28; D: .; size: .; DNA: TGTGCCAGCAGTTTAATTACAGGCCAAAATGAAAAACTGTTTTTT; CDR3: CASSLITGQNEKLFF
J: TRBJ2-4; V: TRBV29-1; D: TRBD1; size: .; DNA: TGCAGCGTTGACGGGACAGGGGAGGGGACAGCCAAAAACATTCAGTACTTC; CDR3: CSVDGTGEGTAKNIQYF
J: TRBJ1-4; V: TRBV4-1; D: .; size: .; DNA: TGCGCCAGCAGCCAAGCATCAGGGTACGAAAAACTGTTTTTT; CDR3: CASSQASGYEKLFF
J: TRBJ1-2; V: TRBV7-8; D: .; size: .; DNA: TGTGCCAGCAGCTTAGTTGCGGACTATGGCTACACCTTC; CDR3: CASSLVADYGYTF
J: TRBJ2-1; V: TRBV10-3; D: TRBD2; size: .; DNA: TGTGCCATCAGTGGAGGGACTAGCGGGATTGGTGAGCAGTTCTTC; CDR3: CAISGGTSGIGEQFF
J: TRBJ2-5; V: TRBV5-5; D: TRBD1; size: .; DNA: TGTGCCAGCAGCTTGGTCGGGGACAGGGAGACCCAGTACTTC; CDR3: CASSLVGDRETQYF
J: TRBJ1-3; V: TRBV10-3; D: TRBD1; size: .; DNA: TGTGCCATCAGATCGGACAGGTTTAGCTCTGGAAACACCATATATTTT; CDR3: CAIRSDRFSSGNTIYF
J: TRBJ2-1; V: TRBV7-3; D: TRBD1; size: .; DNA: TGTGCCAGCAGCGCTGGGACAGACAATGAGCAGTTCTTC; CDR3: CASSAGTDNEQFF
J: TRBJ1-2; V: TRBV6-5; D: .; size: .; DNA: TGTGCCAGCAGTTATGACGGGAGCTATGGCTACACCTTC; CDR3: CASSYDGSYGYTF
J: TRBJ1-5; V: TRBV5-6; D: .; size: .; DNA: TGTGCCAGCAGCTCCGGGACTGCCCTTGAGACCCAGCATTTT; CDR3: CASSSGTALETQHF
J: TRBJ2-5; V: TRBV23-1; D: TRBD1; size: .; DNA: TGCGCCAGCAGTCAACCCGGGACAGTCGAAGAGACCCAGTACTTC; CDR3: CASSQPGTVEETQYF